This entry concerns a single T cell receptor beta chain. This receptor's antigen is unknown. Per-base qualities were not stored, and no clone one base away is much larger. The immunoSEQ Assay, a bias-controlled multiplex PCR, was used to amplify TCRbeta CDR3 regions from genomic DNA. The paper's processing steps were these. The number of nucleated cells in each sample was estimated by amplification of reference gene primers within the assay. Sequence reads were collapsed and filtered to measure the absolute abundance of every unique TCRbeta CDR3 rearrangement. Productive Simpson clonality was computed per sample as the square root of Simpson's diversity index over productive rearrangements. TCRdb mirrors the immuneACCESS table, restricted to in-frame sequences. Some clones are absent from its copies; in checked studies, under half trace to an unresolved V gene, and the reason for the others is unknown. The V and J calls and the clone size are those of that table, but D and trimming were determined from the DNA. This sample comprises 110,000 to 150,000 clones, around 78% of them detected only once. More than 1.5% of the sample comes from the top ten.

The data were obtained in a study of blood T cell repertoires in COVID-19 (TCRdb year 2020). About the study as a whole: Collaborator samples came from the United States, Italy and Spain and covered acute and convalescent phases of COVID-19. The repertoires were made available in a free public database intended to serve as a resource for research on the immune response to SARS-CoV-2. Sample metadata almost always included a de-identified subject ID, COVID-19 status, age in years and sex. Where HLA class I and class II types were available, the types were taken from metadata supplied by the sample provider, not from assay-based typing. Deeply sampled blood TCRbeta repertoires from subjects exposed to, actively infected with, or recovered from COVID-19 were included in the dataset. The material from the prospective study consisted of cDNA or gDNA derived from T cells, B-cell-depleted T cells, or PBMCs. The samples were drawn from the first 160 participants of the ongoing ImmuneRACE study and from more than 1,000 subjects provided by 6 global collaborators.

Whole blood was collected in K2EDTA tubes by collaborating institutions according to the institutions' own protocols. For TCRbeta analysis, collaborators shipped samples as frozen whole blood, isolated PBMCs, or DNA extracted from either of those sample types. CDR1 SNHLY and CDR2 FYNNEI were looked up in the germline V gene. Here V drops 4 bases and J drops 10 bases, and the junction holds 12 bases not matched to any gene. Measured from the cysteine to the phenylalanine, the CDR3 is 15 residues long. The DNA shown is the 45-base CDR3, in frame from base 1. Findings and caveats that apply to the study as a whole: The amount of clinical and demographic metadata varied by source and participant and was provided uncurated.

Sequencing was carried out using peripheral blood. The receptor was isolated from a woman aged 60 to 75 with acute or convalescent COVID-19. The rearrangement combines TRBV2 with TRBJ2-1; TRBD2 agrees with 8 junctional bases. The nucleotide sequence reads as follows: TGTGCCAGCAGTGCGAATAGCGGGGTTCTAGAAGAGCAGTTCTTC. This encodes CASSANSGVLEEQFF. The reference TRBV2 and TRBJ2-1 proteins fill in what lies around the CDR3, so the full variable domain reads EPEVTQTPSHQVTQMGQEVILRCVPISNHLYFYWYRQILGQKVEFLVSFYNNEISEKSEIFDDQFSVERPDGSNFTLKIRSTKLEDSAMYFCASSANSGVLEEQFFGPGTRLTVL.